This T cell receptor beta chain was retrieved from a study of shared clonotypes between healthy human individuals. Whole-study findings and limits: Non-shared clonotypes had lower generation probabilities than those shared by all four donors.

CDR3 length: 17 residues. V lost 4 bases, J lost 3 bases, and 19 bases lay in between. Germline CDR1 and CDR2: SGHRS and YFSETQ. On this clone: Its specificity is not known.

Into CD45RA+ naive and CD45RA-negative memory subsets, the CD4+ cells were split. It was across several immunoSEQ plates that each subset's genomic DNA was evenly split. The sorted-subset replicate PCRs were given around 200 ng DNA, which is roughly 30,000 T cell genomes. Method: immunoSEQ multiplex PCR; TCRdb's copy keeps in-frame clones and lacks some. Counted here are about 2.5 million clones, 80% to 95% occurring once; the ten biggest clones make up more than 0.35%. Sequenced material: naive CD4+ T cells from PBMCs. The subset was: CD45RA+ positively selected. The receptor was derived from a man aged 18 to 29 in good health. Some clones in this sample may be carry-over from other donors' samples. V gene TRBV5-1 combines with J gene TRBJ1-4, with D possibly being TRBD1 (5 bases). CDR3 region: CASSPLAGVGANEKLFF. In DNA, the CDR3 is TGCGCCAGCAGCCCCCTGGCGGGGGTGGGAGCTAATGAAAAACTGTTTTTT.